This TCR beta chain was identified during a study of T cells in Graves' hyperthyroidism and ophthalmopathy. Notes on the study in general: Ophthalmopathy and stable hyperthyroidism were separated by a 13 V-J model. Before onset, by a median of around 6.4 months, the model predicted ophthalmopathy. Blood also showed most of the thyroid clonotypes that were expanded above 0.001.

TCR beta CDR3 region amplification was performed from RNA transcripts. First-round RT-PCR targeting the TCR CDR3 was performed with the HTBI primer set. TCRdb recomputed calls from the multiplex PCR reads with MiXCR, one row per CDR3 protein. The repertoire consists of approximately 100,000 distinct CDR3 sequences, with around 40% occurring once and the leading ten covering roughly 10%. Concerning this clonotype: Its specificity is unknown. A read error may produce the germline difference seen at one junction end.

Graves' hyperthyroidism without ophthalmopathy progression within 18 months was termed stable. The CDR3 contains 15 residues. Per the germline V gene, CDR1 is ENHRY and CDR2 is SYGVKD. Input material: peripheral blood or thyroid tissue (not recorded which). This TCR was recovered from a woman aged 25 to 39 with Graves' hyperthyroidism. The V gene is TRBV10-3, the J gene TRBJ1-4; D unresolved. Written as DNA, the CDR3 is TGTGCCACCAGTGAGACGGACGCAACTAATGAGGAACTGTTTTTT. Amino acids: CATSETDATNEELFF.